Included here is one T cell receptor (beta chain) sequence, with context. Its antigen is currently unknown. Profiling relied on immunoSEQ multiplex PCR, and the TCRdb table lists in-frame clones only, not all of them. Of about 82,000 clones detected, 87% appear once; the ten largest clones hold approximately 1.4%. The data stem from a study of siplizumab effects on memory and regulatory T cells. General observations from the study: Relative to controls at 25% to 30%, mappable alloreactive CD4+ clones exhibited a mean Treg-derived proportion of roughly 69% with siplizumab. Unstimulated subset assignment was obtained for only a minor fraction of alloreactive clones. Proliferating CD4+ or CD8+ clones, roughly 75-95% of them, lacked an assignable naive or memory phenotype. Apparently more diverse than memory cells, naive T cells also seemed major alloresponse contributors.

CDR3 size: 14 residues. V gave up 4 bases and J gave up 7 bases, with 14 bases separating them. The germline CDR1 and CDR2 sequences are SNHLY and FYNNEI. The sequenced sample was Tregs sorted from blood. This receptor was obtained from a human donor in good health. This chain links TRBV2 with TRBJ1-5; D might be TRBD1 (6 bases). The CDR3 reads CASSGPRGGQPQHF. DNA of the CDR3: TGTGCCAGCAGTGGGCCCAGGGGTGGGCAGCCCCAGCATTTT.